The rows below give T cell receptor beta chains drawn from one sample of a study of T-cell memory formation after mild COVID-19. One entry per CDR3 protein, called by TCRdb with MiXCR from the 5' RACE reads. The sample has 150,000 to 200,000 distinct CDR3 sequences; around 13% are singletons. Sequencing was performed on PBMCs or a T cell subset sorted from them (not recorded which). Source of these receptors: an adult woman who had mild COVID-19 (a few samples of this study predate the infection). Cell type and time point are not known. CDR3s include the opening cysteine and the closing phenylalanine or tryptophan. D genes are given only for firm matches. Size tells how often a clone was seen (once, few, many) or the class of an expanded clone, and some rows leave it out.

size: NA
D: NA
J: TRBJ2-2
V: TRBV5-1
DNA: TGCGCCAGCAGCCCCTCCGGAGGCCTTACCGGGGAGCTGTTTTTT
CDR3: CASSPSGGLTGELFF

size: few
D: TRBD1
J: TRBJ2-1
V: TRBV5-1
DNA: TGCGCCAGCAGCCAAGGACAGGGAAACTACAATGAGCAGTTCTTC
CDR3: CASSQGQGNYNEQFF

size: NA
D: TRBD1
J: TRBJ2-1
V: TRBV6-5
DNA: TGTGCCAGCAGTCAACTCGGGACAGCCGGCTCCTACAATGAGCAGTTCTTC
CDR3: CASSQLGTAGSYNEQFF

size: few
D: TRBD2
J: TRBJ2-1
V: TRBV10-3
DNA: TGTGCCATCAGTTATAGCGGGGGGAATGAGCAGTTCTTC
CDR3: CAISYSGGNEQFF

size: few
D: NA
J: TRBJ2-7
V: TRBV7-2
DNA: TGTGCCAGCAGCTTCCGGGAGTTGTCCTACGAGCAGTACTTC
CDR3: CASSFRELSYEQYF

size: NA
D: TRBD2
J: TRBJ2-7
V: TRBV9
DNA: TGTGCCAGCAGCGTAGGAATTAGCGGGAATTACGAGCAGTACTTC
CDR3: CASSVGISGNYEQYF

size: few
D: NA
J: TRBJ1-5
V: TRBV7-8
DNA: TGTGCCAGCAGCTTAGCCAGGGACCCCAGGAATCAGCCCCAGCATTTT
CDR3: CASSLARDPRNQPQHF

size: NA
D: NA
J: TRBJ2-7
V: TRBV5-6
DNA: TGTGCCAGCAGCTTGGGGAGGGTGTGGGAGCAGTACTTC
CDR3: CASSLGRVWEQYF

size: NA
D: TRBD2
J: TRBJ2-5
V: TRBV5-1
DNA: TGCGCCAGCAGTAACCCATCCGGGGGGCAAGAGACCCAGTACTTC
CDR3: CASSNPSGGQETQYF

size: NA
D: NA
J: TRBJ2-7
V: TRBV3-1
DNA: TGTGCCAGCAGCCAAGGGGCAGCGGCCTGGGAGCAGTACTTC
CDR3: CASSQGAAAWEQYF

size: NA
D: TRBD1
J: TRBJ2-1
V: TRBV20-1
DNA: TGCAGTGCTAGAGATCGGGACAGGGGGCACAATGAGCAGTTCTTC
CDR3: CSARDRDRGHNEQFF

size: NA
D: NA
J: TRBJ2-3
V: TRBV12-3/TRBV12-4
DNA: TGTGCCAGCAGCCGTTCCCCTGGTACCACAGATACGCAGTATTTT
CDR3: CASSRSPGTTDTQYF

size: few
D: TRBD1
J: TRBJ2-4
V: TRBV25-1
DNA: TGTGCCAGCAGTGAACCGACAGGGTTGGACATTCAGTACTTC
CDR3: CASSEPTGLDIQYF

size: few
D: TRBD1
J: TRBJ2-1
V: TRBV27
DNA: TGTGCCAGCAGTTTTGGGGGACAGGTCTCCAATGAGCAGTTCTTC
CDR3: CASSFGGQVSNEQFF

size: few
D: NA
J: TRBJ2-7
V: TRBV19
DNA: TGTGCCAGTAAGGTTTCGGACGGACAGCCCTACGAGCAGTACTTC
CDR3: CASKVSDGQPYEQYF